This passage covers 26 T cell receptor beta chains from one sample sequenced in a study of T cells in Graves' hyperthyroidism and ophthalmopathy. Amplification of TCR beta CDR3 regions was performed using RNA transcripts as template. When the TCR CDR3 underwent first-round RT-PCR, the HTBI primer set was used. TCRdb passed the multiplex PCR reads through MiXCR, listing each CDR3 protein once. This table has 450,000 to 600,000 distinct CDR3 sequences, roughly 15% appearing once. Sequences were obtained from blood. These receptors were collected from a woman in her thirties or forties with Graves' hyperthyroidism.

The table lists this clonotype with many counts. This chain connects TRBV6-1 to TRBJ1-5; D is ambiguous. The CDR3 totals 11 residues. Germline values: CDR1 MNHNS, CDR2 SASEGT. The V and J ends lost 5 bases and 11 bases respectively, with 10 bases between them. CDR3 nucleotides: TGTGCCAGCAGTAAGGGAGTATCCCAGCATTTT. As protein: CASSKGVSQHF.

This clonotype was found many times. The chain employs TRBV2 and TRBJ1-1, with 7 bases matching TRBD1. Unmatched junction bases numbered 6, after V lost 5 bases and J lost 3 bases. Germline V gene data show CDR1 as SNHLY and CDR2 as FYNNEI. The CDR3 length is 14 residues. Here the CDR3 reads CASSLTGKDTEAFF. The DNA for the CDR3 is TGTGCCAGCAGTCTGACAGGGAAGGACACTGAAGCTTTCTTT. The full variable domain, completed using reference TRBV2 and TRBJ1-1, is EPEVTQTPSHQVTQMGQEVILRCVPISNHLYFYWYRQILGQKVEFLVSFYNNEISEKSEIFDDQFSVERPDGSNFTLKIRSTKLEDSAMYFCASSLTGKDTEAFFGQGTRLTVV.

Concerning this clonotype: A much larger clone differs from this one at a single base, so this may be a read error. The genes are TRBV5-1 and TRBJ2-3; tentative D call: TRBD2 (5 bases). In germline, CDR1 is SGHRS, CDR2 YFSETQ. The CDR3 spans 14 residues. The CDR3 reads CASMRAEVGDTRYF. The CDR3 nucleotides read TGCGCCAGCATGAGAGCGGAGGTCGGGGATACGCGGTATTTT.

This clonotype was observed many times. The V and J genes are TRBV27 and TRBJ2-6, with 8 nucleotides matching TRBD1. Germline V lookup: CDR1 MNHEY, CDR2 SMNVEV (reference sequence). The J segment lost 1 base and the V segment lost 6 bases, leaving 5 bases of the junction unmatched. The CDR3 contains 16 residues. CDR3: CASRGQGASGANVLTF. The DNA of the CDR3 is TGTGCCAGCAGGGGCCAGGGGGCGTCTGGGGCCAACGTCCTGACTTTC.

The V call is TRBV6-2 or TRBV6-3, the J call TRBJ2-3; D may be TRBD2 (6 bases). Germline V gene lookup returns CDR1 MNHEY and CDR2 SVGEGT. The V end was cut by 0 bases, the J end by 4 bases, with 14 bases between. There are 16 residues in the CDR3. Here the CDR3 DNA reads TGTGCCAGCAGTTACTCGCGGGGAGTGAGGGCAGATACGCAGTATTTT. Amino acid sequence: CASSYSRGVRADTQYF.

About this clonotype itself: Germline and junction disagree at one end, which may indicate a read error. The chain employs TRBV20-1 and TRBJ1-5; 9 positions match TRBD1. The germline V gene has CDR1 DFQATT and CDR2 SNEGSKA (reference sequence). The CDR3 contains 17 residues. The CDR3: CSARDFGTGPSNRPQHF. CDR3 DNA sequence: TGCAGTGCTAGAGATTTTGGGACAGGGCCATCCAATCGGCCCCAGCATTTT.

This clonotype was found a few times. The chain employs TRBV12-3 or TRBV12-4 and TRBJ1-2, with a weak D call TRBD1 (6 bases). The V gene lost 6 bases and the J gene lost 9 bases, with 14 bases spanning the gap. CDR3 size: 12 residues. The CDR3 sequence is CASSSTGLSYTF. CDR3 nucleotides: TGTGCCAGCAGCTCAACAGGGTTGAGCTACACCTTC.

J is TRBJ1-5 and V is TRBV28, with D uncertain. V was shortened by 6 bases and J by 3 bases, with 18 bases between the two germline ends. This CDR3 comprises 16 residues. Germline V gene sequence: CDR1 MDHEN, CDR2 SYDVKM. The CDR3 DNA reads TGTGCCAGCAGCGCCCCGGACGGGAGTCCCAATCAGCCCCAGCATTTT. Amino acids: CASSAPDGSPNQPQHF. The full variable domain, with the rest looked up from reference TRBV28 and TRBJ1-5, is DVKVTQSSRYLVKRTGEKVFLECVQDMDHENMFWYRQDPGLGLRLIYFSYDVKMKEKGDIPEGYSVSREKKERFSLILESASTNQTSMYLCASSAPDGSPNQPQHFGDGTRLSIL.

This clonotype showed up many times. This chain links TRBV5-5 with TRBJ2-7; D uncertain. Germline V gene data show CDR1 as SGHKS and CDR2 as YYEKEE (reference sequence). The CDR3 is made up of 13 amino acids. Trimming pared 2 bases from V and 3 bases from J, leaving 9 bases between. The CDR3 is CASSFTDDYEQYF. Written as DNA, the CDR3 is TGTGCCAGCAGCTTCACGGACGACTACGAGCAGTACTTC.

In this sample, this clonotype turned up many times. The J gene is TRBJ1-3, the V gene TRBV12-3 or TRBV12-4, with D perhaps matching TRBD1 (5 bases). V was clipped by 8 bases and J by 0 bases, with 20 bases between them. The CDR3 sequence is 17 residues long. The CDR3 loop reads CASGLSKTGASGNTIYF. CDR3 nucleotide sequence: TGTGCCAGCGGGTTATCTAAAACCGGGGCCTCTGGAAACACCATATATTTT.

This clonotype was counted only a few times. The V and J genes are TRBV9 and TRBJ2-1, with TRBD2 matching 13 bases. Trimming removed 4 bases from V and 1 base from J; junction bases left unmatched: 11. Germline V gene lookup returns CDR1 SGDLS and CDR2 YYNGEE. The CDR3 spans 19 residues. CDR3: CASSFSLAGGPSSYNEQFF. The DNA of the CDR3 is TGTGCCAGCAGCTTCTCACTAGCGGGAGGGCCGTCATCCTACAATGAGCAGTTCTTC.

V is TRBV7-9 and J is TRBJ2-2; D gene ambiguous. This CDR3 contains 16 residues. V was trimmed by 5 bases and J by 1 base, leaving 14 bases between them. The germline V gene has CDR1 SEHNR and CDR2 FQNEAQ (reference sequence). The CDR3 DNA reads TGTGCCAGCAGCCCTCTCGGCAGGCGGAACACCGGGGAGCTGTTTTTT. It yields the protein CASSPLGRRNTGELFF.

The sample holds many counts of this clonotype. This rearrangement joins TRBV6-1 to TRBJ1-4, with a weak D call TRBD1 (6 bases). Germline CDR1 is MNHNS and CDR2 is SASEGT. The V gene lost 8 bases and the J gene lost 4 bases, with 11 bases spanning the gap. CDR3 length: 13 amino acids. The CDR3 sequence is CASRRTVNEKLFF. The CDR3, as DNA: TGTGCCAGCCGACGGACAGTTAATGAAAAACTGTTTTTT.

In this sample, this clonotype turned up many times. This rearrangement joins TRBV2 to TRBJ2-5; TRBD2 aligns across 8 bases. The J segment lost 1 base and the V segment lost 2 bases, leaving 3 bases of the junction unmatched. The CDR3 is 15 amino acids. Looked up from germline, CDR1 is SNHLY and CDR2 is FYNNEI. The CDR3 region is CASSELGTSQETQYF. CDR3 in DNA: TGTGCCAGCAGTGAATTGGGGACTAGCCAAGAGACCCAGTACTTC.

The CDR3 nucleotides read TGTGCCAGCGCCAGGGAGGGACGTTCTTCTGGGGCCAACGTCCTGACTTTC. Residues: CASAREGRSSGANVLTF. The chain joins TRBV5-4 to TRBJ2-6; TRBD2 matches at 7 bases. The junction had 11 bases not matched to a gene; V was cut back by 7 bases and J by 1 base. Per the germline V gene, CDR1 is SGHNT and CDR2 is YYREEE (reference sequence). The CDR3 has 17 residues.

This clonotype was seen ten or more times. The chain combines TRBV14 with TRBJ1-1; 10 bases line up with TRBD1. V dropped 6 bases and J dropped 6; count of bases not matched to a gene: 7. Germline V CDR1 and CDR2: SGHDN, FVKESK. This CDR3 region has 14 residues. CDR3 residues: CASRALGQGAEAFF. CDR3 in DNA: TGTGCCAGCAGAGCCCTAGGACAGGGGGCTGAAGCTTTCTTT. Full variable domain (outside the CDR3, taken from reference TRBV14 and TRBJ1-1): EAGVTQFPSHSVIEKGQTVTLRCDPISGHDNLYWYRRVMGKEIKFLLHFVKESKQDESGMPNNRFLAERTGGTYSTLKVQPAELEDSGVYFCASRALGQGAEAFFGQGTRLTVV.

At least ten counts were recorded for this clonotype. This chain connects TRBV28 to TRBJ1-5; TRBD1 matches 10 bases. V lost 5 bases, J lost 2 bases, and 3 bases stayed unmatched. The CDR3 runs 15 residues. Germline lookup yields CDR1 MDHEN and CDR2 SYDVKM. In nucleotides, the CDR3 is TGTGCCAGCAGTGAGACAGGGGGCGGCAATCAGCCCCAGCATTTT. Encoded protein: CASSETGGGNQPQHF.

This sequence joins TRBV24-1 and TRBJ2-1; D is unresolved. This CDR3 is 13 amino acids long. Germline V lookup: CDR1 KGHDR, CDR2 SFDVKD. V was pared by 6 bases and J by 0 bases, with 5 bases between. The CDR3 reads CATSSFSYNEQFF. CDR3 DNA: TGTGCCACCAGTTCCTTCTCCTACAATGAGCAGTTCTTC.

This clonotype was counted at least ten times. The chain recombines TRBV20-1 with TRBJ2-1; D unclear. The germline gives CDR1 DFQATT, CDR2 SNEGSKA (reference sequence). Trimming pared 1 base from V and 9 bases from J, leaving 7 bases between. CDR3 size: 11 residues. CDR3 DNA: TGCAGTGCTAGAGTTTGGAGTGAGCAGTTCTTC. Translating it yields CSARVWSEQFF.

This clonotype was recorded at least ten times. The chain carries TRBV7-2 and TRBJ2-1; D is possibly TRBD2 (5 bases). This CDR3 contains 15 residues. Trimming took 0 bases from V and 6 from J, leaving 12 bases between them. The germline gives CDR1 SGHTA, CDR2 FQGNSA. The CDR3 sequence is CASSLALLVINEQFF. The CDR3 DNA is TGTGCCAGCAGCTTAGCGTTACTAGTGATCAATGAGCAGTTCTTC.

This clonotype was counted ten times or more. V is TRBV24-1 and J is TRBJ2-5; D uncertain. Trimming removed 3 bases at V and 3 bases at J, with 13 bases between. The CDR3 loop spans 15 amino acids. Per the germline V gene, CDR1 is KGHDR and CDR2 is SFDVKD. CDR3 nucleotide sequence: TGTGCCACCAGTGATCCCCGCGCAGCCAAAGAGACCCAGTACTTC. Its translation: CATSDPRAAKETQYF.

This clonotype has more than one count but fewer than ten. The chain recombines TRBV18 with TRBJ1-4; unclear D gene. V lost 0 bases to trimming and J lost 8 bases, with 10 bases between them. Germline V gives CDR1 KGHSH, CDR2 LQKENI. The CDR3 consists of 14 residues. CDR3 in amino acids: CASSPPAPGEKLFF. CDR3 nucleotide sequence: TGTGCCAGCTCACCACCGGCCCCGGGAGAAAAACTGTTTTTT.

CDR3 nucleotide sequence: TGCAGTGCTTCTAGCGGCGGTAGCACAGATACGCAGTATTTT. Translated: CSASSGGSTDTQYF. The chain uses TRBV20-1 and TRBJ2-3, with 7 bases fitting TRBD2. Germline trimming cut 5 bases from V and 0 bases from J; bases unmatched to any gene: 5. The CDR3 totals 14 residues. CDR1 and CDR2 from the germline V gene are DFQATT and SNEGSKA (reference sequence).

The V call is TRBV19, the J call TRBJ1-6, with 7 positions matching TRBD1. CDR1 and CDR2 (germline): LNHDA, SQIVND (reference sequence). V gave up 5 bases and J gave up 10 bases; unmatched junction bases: 11. This CDR3 has 15 amino acids. CDR3 sequence (DNA): TGTGCCAGTAGTGACGACCGGACAGGCCGATCACCCCTCCACTTT. This encodes CASSDDRTGRSPLHF.

This clonotype was recorded at least ten times. The rearrangement uses TRBV12-3 or TRBV12-4 and TRBJ1-1, with 9 bases aligning to TRBD1. V trimming: 6 bases; J trimming: 8 bases; junction bases outside the gene matches: 7. The CDR3 consists of 13 residues. CDR3 DNA: TGTGCCAGCAGCCCAGACAGGGGGGACGAAGCTTTCTTT. Amino acids: CASSPDRGDEAFF.

The J gene is TRBJ2-3, the V gene TRBV5-1; 7 bases fit TRBD1. The CDR3 has 17 residues. J gave up 4 bases and V 4 bases, and 15 bases lay outside the gene matches. Germline V gene data show CDR1 as SGHRS and CDR2 as YFSETQ. The chain's CDR3 is CASSRQQGFGVADTQYF. CDR3 sequence (DNA): TGCGCCAGCAGCCGGCAACAGGGGTTTGGGGTTGCAGATACGCAGTATTTT.